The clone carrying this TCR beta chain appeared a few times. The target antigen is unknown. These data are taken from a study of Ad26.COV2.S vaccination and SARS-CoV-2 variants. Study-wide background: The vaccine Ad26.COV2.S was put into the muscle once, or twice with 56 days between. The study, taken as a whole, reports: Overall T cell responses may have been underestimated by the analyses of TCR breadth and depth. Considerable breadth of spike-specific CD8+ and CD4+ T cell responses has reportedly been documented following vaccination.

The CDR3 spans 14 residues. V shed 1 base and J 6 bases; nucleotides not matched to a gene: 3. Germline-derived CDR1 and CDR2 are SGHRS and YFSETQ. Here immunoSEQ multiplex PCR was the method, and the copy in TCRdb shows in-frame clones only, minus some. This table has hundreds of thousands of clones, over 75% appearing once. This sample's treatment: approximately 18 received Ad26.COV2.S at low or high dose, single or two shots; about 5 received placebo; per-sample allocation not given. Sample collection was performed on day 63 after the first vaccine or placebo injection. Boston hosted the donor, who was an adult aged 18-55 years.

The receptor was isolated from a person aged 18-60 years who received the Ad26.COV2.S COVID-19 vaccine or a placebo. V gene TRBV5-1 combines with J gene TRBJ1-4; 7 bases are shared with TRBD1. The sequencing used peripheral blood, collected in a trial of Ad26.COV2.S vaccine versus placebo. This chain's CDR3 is CASSLSGGDEKLFF. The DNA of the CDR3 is TGCGCCAGCAGCTTGTCAGGGGGTGATGAAAAACTGTTTTTT.